This TCR beta chain is from a study of shared clonotypes between healthy human individuals. Genomic DNA came from roughly 84 million PBMCs in unsorted samples. The assay was run at deep level. Some clones are missing from TCRdb's copy, which holds only in-frame ones; the method was immunoSEQ multiplex PCR. The profile shows about 500,000 clones, approximately 77% of them singletons. Between the trimmed V and J ends, which lost 4 bases and 10 bases, there was a span of 13 bases. The V gene's germline CDR1 is MGHDK and CDR2 SYGVNS. CDR3 length equals 12 residues. Sequenced input: PBMCs. The chain joins TRBV25-1 to TRBJ1-1; no reliable D call. This sequence originates from a woman aged 35 to 49 in good health. Some clones in this sample may be carry-over from other donors' samples. As DNA, the CDR3 is TGTGCCAGCAGTGGTGGAGTAGGCGTAGCTTTCTTT. Its translation: CASSGGVGVAFF.